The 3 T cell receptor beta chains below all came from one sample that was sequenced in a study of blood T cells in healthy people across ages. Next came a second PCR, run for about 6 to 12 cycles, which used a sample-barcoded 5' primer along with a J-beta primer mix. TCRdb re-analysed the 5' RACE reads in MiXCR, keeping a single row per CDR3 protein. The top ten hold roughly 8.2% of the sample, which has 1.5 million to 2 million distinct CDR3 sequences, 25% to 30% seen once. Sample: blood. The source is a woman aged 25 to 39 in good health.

The CDR3: CASSPWTVGGNEQFF. CDR3 nucleotide sequence: TGCGCCAGCAGCCCGTGGACCGTAGGAGGAAATGAGCAGTTCTTC. This sequence joins TRBV5-1 and TRBJ2-1, with D perhaps TRBD2 (5 bases). V was trimmed by 4 bases and J by 7 bases, leaving 18 bases between them. CDR3 length: 15 residues. CDR1 is SGHRS and CDR2 is YFSETQ in the germline V gene.

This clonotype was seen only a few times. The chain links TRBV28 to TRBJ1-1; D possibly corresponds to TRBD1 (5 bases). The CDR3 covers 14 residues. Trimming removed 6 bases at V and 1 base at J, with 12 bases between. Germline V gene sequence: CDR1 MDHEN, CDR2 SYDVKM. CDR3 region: CASRPPGGNTEAFF. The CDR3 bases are TGTGCCAGCAGACCTCCTGGGGGGAACACTGAAGCTTTCTTT. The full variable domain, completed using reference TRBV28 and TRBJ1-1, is DVKVTQSSRYLVKRTGEKVFLECVQDMDHENMFWYRQDPGLGLRLIYFSYDVKMKEKGDIPEGYSVSREKKERFSLILESASTNQTSMYLCASRPPGGNTEAFFGQGTRLTVV.

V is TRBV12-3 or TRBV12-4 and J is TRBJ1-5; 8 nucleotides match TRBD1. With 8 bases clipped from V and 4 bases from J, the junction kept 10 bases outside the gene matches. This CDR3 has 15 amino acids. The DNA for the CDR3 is TGTGCCAGCCAAGGACAGGGAACCCCAAATCAGCCCCAGCATTTT. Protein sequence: CASQGQGTPNQPQHF.